These 3 T cell receptor beta chains originate from one sample sequenced in a study of shared clonotypes between healthy human individuals. The table came from immunoSEQ multiplex PCR; TCRdb's copy has only in-frame clones and leaves some out. The sample has over 1.5 million clones; approximately 98% are singletons. The specimen was naive CD4+ T cells sorted from blood. Stated subset: CD45RA+ positively selected. These receptors all stem from a man younger than 45 in good health.

CDR3 residues: CASSLQMSGADTQYF. The CDR3 DNA reads as TGTGCCAGCAGCCTCCAAATGTCCGGGGCAGATACGCAGTATTTT. The chain links TRBV2 to TRBJ2-3; tentative D call: TRBD2 (5 bases). The V gene's germline CDR1 is SNHLY and CDR2 FYNNEI. The CDR3 contains 15 residues. V gave up 6 bases and J gave up 4 bases, with 17 bases separating them. The full variable domain, in which reference TRBV2 and TRBJ2-3 provide the parts outside the CDR3, is EPEVTQTPSHQVTQMGQEVILRCVPISNHLYFYWYRQILGQKVEFLVSFYNNEISEKSEIFDDQFSVERPDGSNFTLKIRSTKLEDSAMYFCASSLQMSGADTQYFGPGTRLTVL.

The V call is TRBV30, the J call TRBJ1-5; D uncertain. V dropped 0 bases and J dropped 7 bases, with 13 bases sitting between them. CDR3 length equals 14 residues. Per germline, CDR1 GTSNPN and CDR2 SVGIG (reference sequence). The CDR3 reads CAWSVPWGIQPQHF. The CDR3 nucleotides read TGTGCCTGGAGTGTACCTTGGGGAATCCAGCCCCAGCATTTT.

This clone was counted a single time. The V call is TRBV30, the J call TRBJ2-3; 11 positions match TRBD2. V lost 1 base and J lost 2; bases outside the gene matches: 2. Looked up from germline, CDR1 is GTSNPN and CDR2 is SVGIG (reference sequence). CDR3 length equals 15 residues. The CDR3 here is CAWSGGLADTDTQYF. The CDR3 DNA is TGTGCCTGGAGTGGGGGACTAGCGGACACAGATACGCAGTATTTT.